One sample yielded the 28 T cell receptor beta chains listed below, sequenced in a study of graft-versus-host responses after intestinal transplantation (dated by TCRdb to the early 2020s). Dithiothreitol, EDTA incubations and collagenase D digestion were used to isolate intraepithelial and lamina propria lymphocytes from graft specimens. The library was prepared using the immunoSEQ multiplex PCR assay. TCRdb's version of the immuneACCESS table is confined to in-frame rearrangements and falls short of the full clone set. An unresolved V gene accounts for under half of the shortfall where checked; the remainder is of unknown origin. This sample gives 1,500 to 2,000 clones in total; more than 75% of them show up just once. Of the sample, about a sixth falls within the top ten clones. This material consisted of ileum tissue, taken 12 days after intestinal transplant. The source is a human patient who received an intestinal transplant, so some T cells may come from the graft donor.

The V gene is TRBV11-2, the J gene TRBJ1-2, with 7 positions matching TRBD1. The CDR3 length is 17 residues. V shed 3 bases and J 3 bases; nucleotides not matched to a gene: 13. Germline CDR1 is SGHAT and CDR2 is FQNNGV. As DNA, the CDR3 is TGTGCCAGCAGCTTTAGCCGACTAGGGGGCGCCGACTATGGCTACACCTTC. Translation: CASSFSRLGGADYGYTF.

The rearrangement uses TRBV25-1 and TRBJ2-1, with D possibly TRBD2 on 6 matching bases. Between the trimmed V and J ends, which lost 2 bases and 5 bases, there was a span of 16 bases. CDR3 size: 16 residues. Germline V CDR1 and CDR2: MGHDK, SYGVNS. This chain's CDR3 is CASSEGKRAAHNEQFF. Here the CDR3 DNA reads TGTGCCAGCAGTGAAGGGAAGCGGGCCGCCCACAATGAGCAGTTCTTC.

J is TRBJ2-2 and V is TRBV29-1; tentatively, D is TRBD2 (5 bases). The CDR3 has 15 amino acids. Trimming took off 3 bases at V and 0 bases at J, with 11 bases between the two ends. Germline V lookup: CDR1 SQVTM, CDR2 ANQGSEA. The CDR3 is CSVDFEGANTGELFF. Written as DNA, the CDR3 is TGCAGCGTTGACTTTGAGGGAGCGAACACCGGGGAGCTGTTTTTT.

V is TRBV5-5 and J is TRBJ2-7, with 9 bases fitting TRBD1. Germline loops: CDR1 SGHKS, CDR2 YYEKEE (reference sequence). This CDR3 is 13 amino acids long. V dropped 2 bases and J dropped 5; count of bases not matched to a gene: 2. This CDR3 is CASSFWDRDEQYF. The CDR3 DNA sequence: TGTGCCAGCAGCTTTTGGGACAGGGACGAGCAGTACTTC.

V and J are TRBV28 and TRBJ1-2; possibly TRBD1 for D (6 bases). The V gene's germline CDR1 is MDHEN and CDR2 SYDVKM. There are 15 residues in the CDR3. Trimming stripped 5 bases from V and 0 bases from J, with 13 bases between. The CDR3 loop is CASSTPRTANYGYTF. CDR3 in DNA: TGTGCCAGCAGTACGCCGCGGACAGCTAACTATGGCTACACCTTC.

The V call is TRBV18, the J call TRBJ2-2; perhaps TRBD1 as D (5 bases). CDR3 length equals 16 residues. Germline-derived CDR1 and CDR2 are KGHSH and LQKENI. Trimming removed 3 bases from V and 0 bases from J, with 11 bases in between. The CDR3 spells CASSPIRGANTGELFF. The CDR3 coding sequence is TGTGCCAGCTCACCCATTAGGGGCGCGAACACCGGGGAGCTGTTTTTT.

The chain couples TRBV19 to TRBJ2-3; D is unclear. CDR1 is LNHDA and CDR2 is SQIVND in the germline V gene (reference sequence). The germline V and J ends were trimmed by 7 bases and 5 bases, with 7 bases remaining between them. This CDR3 is built from 11 residues. CDR3 sequence reads: CASTIQDTQYF. CDR3 DNA sequence: TGTGCCAGTACTATTCAAGATACGCAGTATTTT.

This rearrangement joins TRBV7-2 to TRBJ2-7; D might be TRBD1 (5 bases). Between the trimmed V and J ends, which lost 1 base and 0 bases, there was a span of 7 bases. CDR1 is SGHTA and CDR2 is FQGNSA in the germline V gene. The CDR3 covers 14 residues. The CDR3: CASSLGDSSYEQYF. The CDR3 DNA reads TGTGCCAGCAGCTTAGGCGACAGCTCCTACGAGCAGTACTTC.

The DNA for the CDR3 is TGTGCCAGCAGCGCCGGGACTAGCGGGTTCCCCTACGAGCAGTACTTC. Amino acids: CASSAGTSGFPYEQYF. This sequence joins TRBV9 and TRBJ2-7; 12 bases match TRBD2. Germline CDR1 reads SGDLS; CDR2 reads YYNGEE. The CDR3 covers 16 residues. J was trimmed by 2 bases and V by 3 bases; bases with no gene match: 6.

The CDR3 DNA reads TGTGCCAGAAAAACCGGGACTCAGCCATCCTACGAGCAGTACTTC. This gives the protein CARKTGTQPSYEQYF. The chain uses TRBV12-1 and TRBJ2-7; the D segment call TRBD2 is taken from the table without a DNA check. TRBV12-1 is labeled a pseudogene. This CDR3 spans 15 amino acids.

CDR3 loop: CASSQDQQGHSYGYTF. The CDR3 DNA reads as TGTGCCAGCAGCCAAGACCAACAGGGGCATAGCTATGGCTACACCTTC. V and J are TRBV7-9 and TRBJ1-2, with TRBD1 matching 7 bases. CDR3 length: 16 residues. Germline values: CDR1 SEHNR, CDR2 FQNEAQ (reference sequence). Trimming cost V 5 bases and J 4 bases; bases outside gene matches: 13.

The chain joins TRBV9 to TRBJ2-3, with 8 bases identical to TRBD2. The germline V gene encodes CDR1 SGDLS and CDR2 YYNGEE. V was pared by 1 base and J by 5 bases, with 9 bases of the junction left unmatched. The CDR3 is 16 amino acids. This CDR3 reads CASSVWSGGGEDTQYF. The CDR3 coding sequence is TGTGCCAGCAGCGTATGGTCGGGAGGGGGAGAAGATACGCAGTATTTT.

The chain carries TRBV6-8 and TRBJ2-2; no reliable D call. The ends were cut back, 0 bases at V and 4 bases at J, with 3 bases in the middle. The CDR3 totals 13 residues. Germline V gene data show CDR1 as MNHGY and CDR2 as SAAAGT. CDR3 residues: CASSYSSTGELFF. In nucleotides, the CDR3 is TGTGCCAGCAGTTACTCAAGCACCGGGGAGCTGTTTTTT.

This chain joins TRBV6-6 and TRBJ2-3; D gene uncertain. V gave up 3 bases and J gave up 0 bases, with 7 bases separating them. The CDR3 runs 14 residues. The germline V gene encodes CDR1 MNHNY and CDR2 SVGAGI (reference sequence). The CDR3 region is CASSYVASTDTQYF. DNA for the CDR3: TGTGCCAGCAGTTATGTAGCTAGCACAGATACGCAGTATTTT.

The gene calls are TRBV10-3 and TRBJ1-1; perhaps TRBD1 as D (6 bases). CDR3 length: 13 residues. Trimming pared 6 bases from V and 8 bases from J, leaving 16 bases between. The germline gives CDR1 ENHRY, CDR2 SYGVKD. This chain's CDR3 is CAIRRDITWEAFF. The CDR3 nucleotides read TGTGCCATCAGGCGGGACATCACTTGGGAAGCTTTCTTT.

This clone was recorded once. The chain uses TRBV18 and TRBJ2-3; TRBD2 aligns across 14 bases. The CDR3 spans 19 residues. The V and J ends lost 3 bases and 0 bases, in that order; junction bases with no gene match: 8. Per germline, CDR1 KGHSH and CDR2 LQKENI. CDR3 residues: CASSPMGLAGALSTDTQYF. Written as DNA, the CDR3 is TGTGCCAGCTCACCGATGGGACTAGCGGGAGCTCTTAGCACAGATACGCAGTATTTT.

V is TRBV19 and J is TRBJ2-1; no reliable D call. CDR3 size: 13 residues. Looked up from germline, CDR1 is LNHDA and CDR2 is SQIVND (reference sequence). The V end lost 5 bases, the J end lost 9 bases, and 14 bases lay between the germline ends. In DNA, the CDR3 is TGTGCCAGTAGTCTGGGCGGTCGGGTTGAGCAGTTCTTC. Its translation: CASSLGGRVEQFF.

J is TRBJ1-1 and V is TRBV29-1, with D possibly being TRBD1 (5 bases). The length of the CDR3 is 12 residues. CDR1 and CDR2 (germline): SQVTM, ANQGSEA. Trimming shortened V by 3 bases and J by 5 bases, and 10 bases separated the two germline ends. The CDR3 loop is CSVDSRGTEAFF. DNA for the CDR3: TGCAGCGTTGACTCCCGGGGGACTGAAGCTTTCTTT.

This clone came up a few times. The chain uses TRBV19 and TRBJ2-5; TRBD2 matches 10 bases. The germline V gene has CDR1 LNHDA and CDR2 SQIVND (reference sequence). This CDR3 contains 14 residues. V dropped 3 bases and J dropped 4; count of bases not matched to a gene: 2. CDR3 coding DNA: TGTGCCAGTAGTATGGGACTAGCGAGAGAGACCCAGTACTTC. Its translation is CASSMGLARETQYF.

DNA of the CDR3: TGTGCTAGTGGTCCTTCTAGCGGGAGTTACACCGGGGAGCTGTTTTTT. Amino acids: CASGPSSGSYTGELFF. This chain joins TRBV12-5 and TRBJ2-2; TRBD2 matches at 10 bases. CDR3 length: 16 amino acids. Unmatched junction bases numbered 6, after V lost 5 bases and J lost 3 bases. The germline gives CDR1 LGHNT, CDR2 FRNRAP.

J is TRBJ2-1 and V is TRBV28; D is possibly TRBD1 or TRBD2 (5 bases each). CDR1 MDHEN and CDR2 SYDVKM come from the germline V gene. Trimming took off 3 bases at V and 5 bases at J, with 14 bases between the two ends. This CDR3 is built from 15 residues. CDR3 region: CASSLGQARDNEQFF. CDR3 nucleotide sequence: TGTGCCAGCAGTTTGGGGCAGGCGAGGGACAATGAGCAGTTCTTC.

The chain is built from TRBV28 and TRBJ2-1; D may correspond to TRBD1 or TRBD2 (5 bases each). The germline V and J ends were trimmed by 3 bases and 0 bases, with 12 bases remaining between them. CDR1 is MDHEN and CDR2 is SYDVKM in the germline V gene. This CDR3 is built from 16 residues. In DNA form, the CDR3 reads TGTGCCAGCAGTTTGAGGGGCCAGAGCTCCTACAATGAGCAGTTCTTC. As protein: CASSLRGQSSYNEQFF.

This chain joins TRBV6-1 and TRBJ2-7; a weak D match, TRBD2 (5 bases). Trimming took 0 bases from V and 0 from J, leaving 18 bases between them. The CDR3 runs to 18 residues. Germline CDR1 MNHNS, CDR2 SASEGT. Here the CDR3 DNA reads TGTGCCAGCAGTGAAGCCTGGTCTGGTAGCGCCGACTCCTACGAGCAGTACTTC. As protein: CASSEAWSGSADSYEQYF.

This clone was recorded a few times. The gene calls are TRBV11-2 and TRBJ1-6; D may be TRBD1 (5 bases). CDR3 size: 13 residues. Per the germline V gene, CDR1 is SGHAT and CDR2 is FQNNGV. The V end was cut by 1 base, the J end by 8 bases, with 6 bases between. The CDR3 nucleotides are TGTGCCAGCAGCTTAGTGGGGGATTCACCCCTCCACTTT. Amino acid sequence: CASSLVGDSPLHF.

The rearrangement links TRBV5-4 to TRBJ2-3; D is perhaps TRBD2 (6 bases). V lost 4 bases and J 8 bases, leaving 8 bases between the germline ends. The germline gives CDR1 SGHNT, CDR2 YYREEE (reference sequence). This CDR3 region has 11 residues. DNA for the CDR3: TGTGCCAGCAGCGCCGGGGGTACGCAGTATTTT. It yields the protein CASSAGGTQYF.

The chain joins TRBV11-1 to TRBJ1-1; no firm D call. CDR3 length equals 14 residues. Trimming shortened V by 5 bases and J by 1 base, and 11 bases separated the two germline ends. Germline V CDR1 and CDR2: SGHAT, FQDESV (reference sequence). CDR3 sequence: CASSQARRNTEAFF. CDR3 sequence (DNA): TGTGCCAGCAGCCAGGCCCGGAGGAACACTGAAGCTTTCTTT.

This clone was observed a single time. The chain couples TRBV7-6 to TRBJ2-5, with a tentative D call TRBD2 (6 bases). Trimming pared 8 bases from V and 5 bases from J, leaving 33 bases between. The CDR3 has 19 residues. Germline CDR1 reads SGHVS; CDR2 reads FNYEAQ. CDR3 amino acids: CASAMRPGVADTLGETQYF. The CDR3 DNA is TGTGCCAGCGCCATGCGCCCGGGGGTAGCGGATACCCTAGGGGAGACCCAGTACTTC. Drawing the rest from reference TRBV7-6 and TRBJ2-5, the complete variable domain is GAGVSQSPRYKVTKRGQDVALRCDPISGHVSLYWYRQALGQGPEFLTYFNYEAQQDKSGLPNDRFSAERPEGSISTLTIQRTEQRDSAMYRCASAMRPGVADTLGETQYFGPGTRLLVL.

The chain is built from TRBV2 and TRBJ1-2, with 7 bases that match TRBD1. The J segment lost 1 base and the V segment lost 6 bases, leaving 11 bases of the junction unmatched. This CDR3 region has 16 residues. The germline V gene encodes CDR1 SNHLY and CDR2 FYNNEI. CDR3 sequence: CASSRQGDYRNYGYTF. The CDR3, as DNA: TGTGCCAGCAGCAGACAGGGAGACTATCGTAACTATGGCTACACCTTC.